The 7 T cell receptor beta chains presented below share a single source sample, sequenced in a study of blood T cell repertoires in COVID-19 (dated by TCRdb to the early 2020s). The library was prepared using the immunoSEQ multiplex PCR assay. TCRdb re-hosts the immuneACCESS table, in-frame sequences only. Its copies lack some clones; in the studies checked, an unresolved V gene accounts for under half of them, and the cause for the rest is not known. This sample lists 280,000 or so clones; over 75% were detected once. The top ten clones comprise more than 7.5% of the sample. Material: peripheral blood. The receptor set was obtained from a man younger than 30 with active or convalescent COVID-19.

The rearrangement links TRBV6-5 to TRBJ2-1; D unresolved. The length of the CDR3 is 16 residues. V gave up 0 bases and J gave up 2 bases, with 11 bases separating them. Germline V gives CDR1 MNHEY, CDR2 SVGAGI. The CDR3 sequence is CASSYSTSVAYNEQFF. CDR3 DNA: TGTGCCAGCAGTTACTCGACTTCCGTAGCCTACAATGAGCAGTTCTTC.

V usage is TRBV9 and J usage is TRBJ1-1; TRBD1 matches at 7 bases. The length of the CDR3 is 16 residues. Germline-derived CDR1 and CDR2 are SGDLS and YYNGEE. V gave up 3 bases and J gave up 6 bases; unmatched junction bases: 14. The DNA of the CDR3 is TGTGCCAGCAGCGCCCCAAACCCGGACAGGTCGGCTGAAGCTTTCTTT. Amino acid sequence: CASSAPNPDRSAEAFF.

The V call is TRBV18, the J call TRBJ2-5, with D hard to call. The CDR3 is made up of 14 amino acids. Germline CDR1 reads KGHSH; CDR2 reads LQKENI. Between the trimmed V and J ends, which lost 3 bases and 1 base, there was a span of 9 bases. Written as DNA, the CDR3 is TGTGCCAGCTCACCCTCAAGCCGCCAAGAGACCCAGTACTTC. It is translated as CASSPSSRQETQYF.

The DNA of the CDR3 is TGTGCAAGTCGCTTGACTCCCTCGGGGATCCGGACTGAAGCTTTCTTT. Protein sequence: CASRLTPSGIRTEAFF. The rearrangement joins TRBV12-2 to TRBJ1-1. TRBV12-2 is labeled a pseudogene. The CDR3 runs to 16 residues.

The V call is TRBV14, the J call TRBJ2-2, with D possibly TRBD1 on 6 matching bases. CDR1 SGHDN and CDR2 FVKESK come from the germline V gene. The V and J ends lost 1 base and 7 bases respectively, with 16 bases between them. This CDR3 is 16 amino acids long. The CDR3 here is CASSQGTEGRRGELFF. The CDR3 bases are TGTGCCAGCAGCCAAGGGACAGAGGGAAGGCGCGGGGAGCTGTTTTTT.

The chain has TRBV27 and TRBJ2-2, with 8 bases that match TRBD2. Trimming cost V 5 bases and J 5 bases; bases outside gene matches: 10. Germline V gene sequence: CDR1 MNHEY, CDR2 SMNVEV (reference sequence). This CDR3 region has 16 residues. CDR3 sequence reads: CASSQTGTRGTGELFF. The CDR3 nucleotides read TGTGCCAGCAGTCAAACCGGGACTAGGGGTACCGGGGAGCTGTTTTTT.

This clone was detected only once. The rearrangement uses TRBV15 and TRBJ1-1, with D possibly being TRBD1 (5 bases). The V gene's germline CDR1 is LNHNV and CDR2 YYDKDF (reference sequence). The CDR3 runs to 15 residues. V was cut by 1 base and J by 0 bases, with 9 bases left in between. The DNA for the CDR3 is TGTGCCACCAGCAGAGTTCCAGGGATGAACACTGAAGCTTTCTTT. It is translated as CATSRVPGMNTEAFF.